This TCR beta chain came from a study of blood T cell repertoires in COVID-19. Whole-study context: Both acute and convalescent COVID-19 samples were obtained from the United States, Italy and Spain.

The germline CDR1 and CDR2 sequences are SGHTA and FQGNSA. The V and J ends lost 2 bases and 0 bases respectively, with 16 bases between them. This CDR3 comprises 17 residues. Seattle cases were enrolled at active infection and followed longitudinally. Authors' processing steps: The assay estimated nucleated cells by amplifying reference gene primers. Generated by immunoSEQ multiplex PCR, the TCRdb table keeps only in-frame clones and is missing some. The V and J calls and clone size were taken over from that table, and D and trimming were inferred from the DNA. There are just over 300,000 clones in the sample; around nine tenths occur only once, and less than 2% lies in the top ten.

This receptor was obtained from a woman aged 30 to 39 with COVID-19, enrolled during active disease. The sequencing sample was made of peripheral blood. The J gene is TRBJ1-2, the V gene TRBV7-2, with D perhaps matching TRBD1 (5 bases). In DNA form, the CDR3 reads TGTGCCAGCAGCTTAAATCCTGGGGGGATTTCTAACTATGGCTACACCTTC. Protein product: CASSLNPGGISNYGYTF.